This T cell receptor beta chain is drawn from a study of type 1 regulatory T cells (dated by TCRdb to the early 2020s). General notes on the study: The study characterized an in vitro protocol that generated a Tr1-enriched, alloantigen-specific CD4 T cell product named T-allo10. Patients with hematological malignancies who were receiving allogeneic hematopoietic stem cell transplantation were the group in which T-allo10 was being clinically evaluated. Summary of the overall study and its limitations: Compared with non-Tr1 cells, Tr1 cells had a TCR repertoire that was more restricted, a finding the study read as clonal expansion induced by alloantigen.

The sequencer listed for this sample is Illumina MiSeq. TCRdb passed the public sequencing reads through fastp at Q25 and MiXCR, retaining productive beta sequences. Entries that share a CDR3 protein sequence are merged under the most common genes and DNA. The sample has about 42,000 distinct CDR3 sequences on record, about 12% of them singletons. The ten largest clones add up to about 8.2% of the sample. This clonotype was observed many times. It lacks a known antigen. Base qualities are not recorded, but no much larger clone differs from it by a single base. Inclusive of the bounding cysteine and phenylalanine, the CDR3 is 17 residues long. Just the 51-base CDR3 DNA is kept, in frame starting at base 1. The germline V gene sets CDR1 to MGHDK and CDR2 to SYGVNS. V is reduced by 4 bases and J by 2 bases, leaving a spacing of 21 bases between them.

The chain employs TRBV25-1 and TRBJ2-7; the best D guess is TRBD1, with 5 bases matching. Sequenced input: cultured non-Tr1 T cells, either the whole culture or a sorted T cell fraction (not recorded which). The cell subset or site label corresponds to: non-Tr1 population from the T-allo10 product. This TCR was sampled from a human donor in good health. The sequenced DNA is TGTGCCAGCAGTGTTATAGAGAAAACAGGTGTCACCTACGAGCAGTACTTC. This sequence encodes CASSVIEKTGVTYEQYF.